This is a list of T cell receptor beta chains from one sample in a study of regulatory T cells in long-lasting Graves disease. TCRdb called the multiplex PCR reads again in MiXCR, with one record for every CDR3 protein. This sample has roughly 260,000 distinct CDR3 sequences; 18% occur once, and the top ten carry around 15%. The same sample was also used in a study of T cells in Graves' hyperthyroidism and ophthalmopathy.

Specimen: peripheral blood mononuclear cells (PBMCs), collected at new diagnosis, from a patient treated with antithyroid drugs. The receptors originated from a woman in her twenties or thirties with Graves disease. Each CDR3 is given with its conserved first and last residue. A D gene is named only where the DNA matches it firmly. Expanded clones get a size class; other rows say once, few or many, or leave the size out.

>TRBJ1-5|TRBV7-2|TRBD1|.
TGTGCCAGCAGCTTAGCCAGGGGGCGAAATCAGCCCCAGCATTTT
CASSLARGRNQPQHF
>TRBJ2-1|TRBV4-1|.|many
TGCGCCAGCAGCCCGCTTGGCCTTAAAATGGGGGTTTTCAATGAGCAGTTCTTC
CASSPLGLKMGVFNEQFF
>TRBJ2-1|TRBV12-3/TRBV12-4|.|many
TGTGCCAGCAGCCCCCTAGGGGATTCACCCTACAATGAGCAGTTCTTC
CASSPLGDSPYNEQFF
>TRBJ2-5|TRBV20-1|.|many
TGCAGTGCTAGTTTTGCCCAAGAGACCCAGTACTTC
CSASFAQETQYF
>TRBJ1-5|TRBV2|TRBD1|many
TGTGCCAGCAGGGGGACAGGGGCCAAAGGAGCGTATCAGCCCCAGCATTTT
CASRGTGAKGAYQPQHF
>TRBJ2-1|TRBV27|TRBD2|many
TGTGCCAGCAGTACCCCACTAGCGGGTGTGGTGGATGAGCAGTTCTTC
CASSTPLAGVVDEQFF
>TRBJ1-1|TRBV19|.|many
TGTGCCAGTAGTACCAACTCTCATGGGAGCACTGAAGCTTTCTTT
CASSTNSHGSTEAFF
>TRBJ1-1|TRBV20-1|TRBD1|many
TGCAGTGCTGTACAGGGGAGGGACACTGAAGCTTTCTTT
CSAVQGRDTEAFF
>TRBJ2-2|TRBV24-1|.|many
TGTGCCACCAGTGATTCCAGCGCGAACACCGGGGAGCTGTTTTTT
CATSDSSANTGELFF
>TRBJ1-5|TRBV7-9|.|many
TGTGCCAGCAGCGGGGCCAACCGCAATCAGCCCCAGCATTTT
CASSGANRNQPQHF
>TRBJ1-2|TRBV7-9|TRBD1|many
TGTGCCAGCAGCTCCCCCCGGGACCCTCGGGGGACAGGATTAGCTAACTATGGCTACACCTTC
CASSSPRDPRGTGLANYGYTF
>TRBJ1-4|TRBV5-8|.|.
TGTGCCAGCAGCAAGGACGGCCACGCTAATGAAAAACTGTTTTTT
CASSKDGHANEKLFF
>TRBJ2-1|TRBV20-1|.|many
TGCAGTGCCAAGAGCTGGGGGCTCCTCTACAATGAGCAGTTCTTC
CSAKSWGLLYNEQFF
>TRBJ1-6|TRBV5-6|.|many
TGTGCCAGCAGCTCGCCGCTCACAGGGAGTAATTCACCCCTCCACTTT
CASSSPLTGSNSPLHF
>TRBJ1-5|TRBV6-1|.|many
TGTGCCACCTCTCGGGGTGGGGTTGGCAATCAGCCCCAGCATTTT
CATSRGGVGNQPQHF
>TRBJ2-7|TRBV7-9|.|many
TGTGCCAGCAGCTTCCCCGGCCGGGAGCAGTACTTC
CASSFPGREQYF
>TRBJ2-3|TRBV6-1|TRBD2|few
TGTGCCAGCAGTGTAGGAGCGGGGGTTGCAGATACGCAGTATTTT
CASSVGAGVADTQYF
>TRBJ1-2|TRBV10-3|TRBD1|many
TGTGCCATCAGACCTGACGGACAGGGCCCATATGGCTACACCTTC
CAIRPDGQGPYGYTF
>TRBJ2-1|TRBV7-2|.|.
TGTGCCAGCAGCTTAGCGCCCGATTGGGCTTCGTACAATGAGCAGTTCTTC
CASSLAPDWASYNEQFF
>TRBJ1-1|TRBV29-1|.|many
TGCAGCGTTGGGGACGGTAGTTTGAACACTGAAGCTTTCTTT
CSVGDGSLNTEAFF
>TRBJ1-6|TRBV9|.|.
TGTGCCAGCAGCGAACAGGGAAGCTCCTATAATTCACCCCCCCACTTT
CASSEQGSSYNSPPHF
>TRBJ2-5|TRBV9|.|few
TGTGCCAGCAGCGCCGGACAGAACTACCAAGAGACCCAGTACTTC
CASSAGQNYQETQYF
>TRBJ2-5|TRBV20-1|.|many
TGCAGTGTTGAAGGGGGCCAAGAGACCCAGTACTTC
CSVEGGQETQYF
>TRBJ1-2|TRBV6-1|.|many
TGTGCCAGCAGCCCGGACCGTCCTACCTATGGCTACACCTTC
CASSPDRPTYGYTF
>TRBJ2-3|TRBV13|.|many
TGTGCCAGCACGAACCCTAAAACTAGCACAGATACGCAGTATTTT
CASTNPKTSTDTQYF
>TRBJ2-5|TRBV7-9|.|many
TGTGCCAGCAGCTTATCTTCTTGGTACCAAGAGACCCAGTACTTC
CASSLSSWYQETQYF
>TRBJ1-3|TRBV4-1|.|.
TGCGCCAGCAGCCAAGCCGAATCTGGAAACACCATATATTTT
CASSQAESGNTIYF
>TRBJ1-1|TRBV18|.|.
TGTGCCAGCTCCCGGGTGGTCAGGGAAGGCACTGAAGCTTTCTTT
CASSRVVREGTEAFF
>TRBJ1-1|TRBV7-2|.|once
TGTGCCAGCAGCTCCAGGGCTGGGGGATTGACTGAAGCTTTCTTT
CASSSRAGGLTEAFF
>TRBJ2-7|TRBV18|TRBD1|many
TGTGCCAGCTCAAGCCGGGACAGGGGCTCCTACGAGCAGTACTTC
CASSSRDRGSYEQYF
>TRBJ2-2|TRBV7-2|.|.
TGTGCCGGCTGGGGGACTTTGAACACCGGGGAGCTGTTTTTT
CAGWGTLNTGELFF
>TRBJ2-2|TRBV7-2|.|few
TGTGCCAGCAGCTTCACAATGAACACCGGGGAGCTGTTTTTT
CASSFTMNTGELFF
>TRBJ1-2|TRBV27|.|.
TGTGCCAGCAGTTTATCGTGGGAGTATGGCTACACCTTC
CASSLSWEYGYTF
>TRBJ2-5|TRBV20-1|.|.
TGCAGTGCTAGAGGAGGGGGACAAGAGACCCAGTACTTC
CSARGGGQETQYF
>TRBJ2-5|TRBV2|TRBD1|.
TGTGCCAGCATTGGGGACAGGGGGCTGACCCAGTACTTC
CASIGDRGLTQYF
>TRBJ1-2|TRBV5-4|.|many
TGTGCCAGCAGCTTCCCGGGGAGGAAAGGCTACACCTTC
CASSFPGRKGYTF
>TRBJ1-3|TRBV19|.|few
TGTGCCAGTAGTACTCTGGACGGCTCTGGAAACACCATATATTTT
CASSTLDGSGNTIYF
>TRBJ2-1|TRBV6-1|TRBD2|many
TGTGCCAGCAGCCCTCCCTGGGGGGGGGTGGGTTACAATGAGCAGTTCTTC
CASSPPWGGVGYNEQFF
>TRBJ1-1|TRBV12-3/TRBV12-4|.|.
TGTGCCAGCAGCCGTGCCTCTGAGTCCTTTTTTAACACTGAAGCTTTCTTT
CASSRASESFFNTEAFF
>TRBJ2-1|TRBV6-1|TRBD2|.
TGTGCCAGCAGCGGACTAGCGGGGTACAATGAGCAGTTCTTC
CASSGLAGYNEQFF
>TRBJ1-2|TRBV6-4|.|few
TGTGCCAGCAGTGACCCCGGACGGGGCTACACCTTC
CASSDPGRGYTF
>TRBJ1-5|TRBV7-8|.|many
TGTGCCAGCAGCTCCCACCGGGACACCGATCAGCCCCAGCATTTT
CASSSHRDTDQPQHF
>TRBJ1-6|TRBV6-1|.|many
TGTGCCAGCAGGGCGGCAGGGGATTCACCCCTCCACTTT
CASRAAGDSPLHF
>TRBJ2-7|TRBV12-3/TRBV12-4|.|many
TGTGCCAGCAGTTTGGGGGAGCAGTACTTC
CASSLGEQYF
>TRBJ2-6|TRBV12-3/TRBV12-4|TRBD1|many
TGTGCCAGCGGCCGGGACAGGGGGCTTGGGGCCAACGTCCTGACTTTC
CASGRDRGLGANVLTF
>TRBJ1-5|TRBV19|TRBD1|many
TGTGCCAGTAGTTCCTCAGGGGGCTCTGAGCCCCAGCATTTT
CASSSSGGSEPQHF
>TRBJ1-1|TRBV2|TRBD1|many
TGTGCCAGCAGGGAGACAGGGGGCAACACTGAAGCTTTCTTT
CASRETGGNTEAFF
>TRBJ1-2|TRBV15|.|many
TGTGCCACCAGCACGAGACGGGAGAATAACTATGGCTACACCTTC
CATSTRRENNYGYTF
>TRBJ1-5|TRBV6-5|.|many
TGTGCCAGCAGTCCCTCGAAAGGGCGACCTAATCAGCCCCAGCATTTT
CASSPSKGRPNQPQHF
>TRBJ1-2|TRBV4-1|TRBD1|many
TGCGCCAGCAGCCAAGAACGGTCTAGGAACAGGGGCCGATTC
CASSQERSRNRGRF
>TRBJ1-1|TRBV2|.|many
TGTGCCAGCAATCCGACGGCCAGGCAAACTGAAGCTTTCTTT
CASNPTARQTEAFF
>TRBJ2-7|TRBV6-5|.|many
TGTGCCAGCAGTTACTCGATAGGCGGGGCCTACGAGCAGTACTTC
CASSYSIGGAYEQYF
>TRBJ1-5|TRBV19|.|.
TGTGCCAGTAGTAACTCTCCCCAGCCCCAGCATTTT
CASSNSPQPQHF
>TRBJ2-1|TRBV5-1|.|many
TGCGCCAGCAGCGGCCACATTAGAGGACAGCCACTGAAACTACCTTCTAAGGCGCAGTTCTTC
CASSGHIRGQPLKLPSKAQFF
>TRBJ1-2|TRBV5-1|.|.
TGCGCCAGCACACCAGGAGATTCTTTAGGTGGCTACACCTTC
CASTPGDSLGGYTF
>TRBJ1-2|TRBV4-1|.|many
TGCGCCAGCAGCCAGACAGGTTCCTATGGCTACACCTTC
CASSQTGSYGYTF
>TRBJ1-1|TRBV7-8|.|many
TGTGCCAGCAGCTTAGCGGAGGCGCTGAACACTGAAGCTTTCTTT
CASSLAEALNTEAFF
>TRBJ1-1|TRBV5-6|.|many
TGTGCCAGCAGCAGGACCAGGGGCACTGAAGCTTTCTTT
CASSRTRGTEAFF